This passage covers 15 T cell receptor beta chains from one sample sequenced in a study of T cell repertoires in cytomegalovirus infection. These receptors have no identified antigens. Each CDR3 protein gets one entry after TCRdb re-called the reads with MiXCR. The profile covers 450,000 to 600,000 distinct CDR3 sequences, with 42% appearing a single time and around 45% taken by the ten largest. The sample consisted of cultured PBMCs, taken from culture after CMV antigen stimulation. The receptors were gathered from a human donor in good health (CMV status not recorded). Some clones in this sample may be carry-over from other donors' samples.

The table lists this clonotype with a few counts. The genes are TRBV15 and TRBJ2-5; D uncertain. Germline assignment: CDR1 LNHNV and CDR2 YYDKDF (reference sequence). This CDR3 is 13 amino acids long. The V end lost 1 base, the J end lost 4 bases, and 7 bases lay between the germline ends. The CDR3 DNA follows: TGTGCCACCAGCAGAGGGTCCCTAGAGACCCAGTACTTC. As protein: CATSRGSLETQYF.

This clonotype was seen more than once but under ten times. The rearrangement links TRBV7-2 to TRBJ2-7; D gene unclear. Germline-derived CDR1 and CDR2 are SGHTA and FQGNSA. Trimming removed 0 bases from V and 6 bases from J, with 6 bases in between. CDR3 length: 12 residues. This chain's CDR3 is CASSLAKIEQYF. CDR3 nucleotides: TGTGCCAGCAGCTTAGCAAAGATCGAGCAGTACTTC.

The J gene is TRBJ2-6, the V gene TRBV20-1, with 7 nucleotides matching TRBD1. CDR3 length: 16 amino acids. After removal of 3 bases from V and 0 bases from J, the junction contained 5 bases not matched to a gene. The germline CDR1 and CDR2 sequences are DFQATT and SNEGSKA (reference sequence). The CDR3 loop is CSARDHRGSGANVLTF. The CDR3 nucleotides are TGCAGTGCTAGGGATCACAGGGGCTCTGGGGCCAACGTCCTGACTTTC.

This clonotype was picked up a small number of times. The chain joins TRBV7-2 to TRBJ2-2; D might be TRBD1 or TRBD2, each matching 5 bases. The CDR3 totals 14 residues. CDR1 and CDR2 (germline): SGHTA, FQGNSA. Trimming removed 5 bases at V and 3 bases at J, with 10 bases between. Here the CDR3 DNA reads TGTGCCAGCAGCATCGGGACCCACACCGGGGAGCTGTTTTTT. Amino acids: CASSIGTHTGELFF.

This clonotype was found a few times. The V gene is TRBV7-2, the J gene TRBJ2-5; D perhaps matches TRBD2 (5 bases). Trimming shortened V by 0 bases and J by 5 bases, and 16 bases separated the two germline ends. The CDR3 is 16 amino acids. Germline CDR1 SGHTA, CDR2 FQGNSA. In DNA, the CDR3 is TGTGCCAGCAGCTTAGCTTTTGGGCTAGCCGAGGAGACCCAGTACTTC. Translating it yields CASSLAFGLAEETQYF.

J is TRBJ1-2 and V is TRBV7-2; D is uncertain. This CDR3 contains 12 residues. Germline CDR1 SGHTA, CDR2 FQGNSA. Trimming left V 5 bases short and J 8 bases short, with 12 bases between. CDR3 region: CASSPFLEGYTF. The CDR3 bases are TGTGCCAGCAGCCCCTTCTTGGAGGGCTACACCTTC.

This clonotype has a count of ten or more. The chain has TRBV7-2 and TRBJ1-6; TRBD1 is a possible D gene (5 bases). The germline CDR1 and CDR2 sequences are SGHTA and FQGNSA. The V end was cut by 6 bases, the J end by 0 bases, with 12 bases between. The CDR3 is made up of 16 amino acids. CDR3 DNA: TGTGCCAGCAGACCGACAGTGAGCTCCTATAATTCACCCCTCCACTTT. This translates into CASRPTVSSYNSPLHF.

This chain connects TRBV7-2 to TRBJ1-6; TRBD1 might be the D (6 bases). Looked up from germline, CDR1 is SGHTA and CDR2 is FQGNSA. This CDR3 region has 15 residues. V shed 3 bases and J shed 8 bases, with 14 bases lying between them. The DNA for the CDR3 is TGTGCCAGCAGCTTTTGGGGGGCTAGGGATTCACCCCTCCACTTT. It encodes CASSFWGARDSPLHF.

This clonotype was counted ten times or more. The chain combines TRBV7-8 with TRBJ2-5; the match to TRBD1 covers 11 bases. The CDR3 length is 15 residues. Looked up from germline, CDR1 is SGHVS and CDR2 is FQNEAQ. Trimming took 1 base from V and 2 from J; bases not matched to a gene: 0. The CDR3 loop reads CASSLGDRGQETQYF. The CDR3 DNA sequence: TGTGCCAGCAGCTTAGGGGACAGGGGGCAAGAGACCCAGTACTTC. The full variable domain, rest sourced from reference TRBV7-8 and TRBJ2-5, is GAGVSQSPRYKVAKRGQDVALRCDPISGHVSLFWYQQALGQGPEFLTYFQNEAQLDKSGLPSDRFFAERPEGSVSTLKIQRTQQEDSAVYLCASSLGDRGQETQYFGPGTRLLVL.

This clonotype was found a few times. V gene TRBV19 combines with J gene TRBJ1-2; maybe TRBD1 (5 bases). The germline V gene has CDR1 LNHDA and CDR2 SQIVND (reference sequence). The CDR3 has 13 residues. The V end was cut by 3 bases, the J end by 7 bases, with 12 bases between. The CDR3 region is CASSILQGAGYTF. Written as DNA, the CDR3 is TGTGCCAGTAGTATCTTGCAGGGAGCTGGCTACACCTTC.

Only a few counts were recorded for this clonotype. This chain links TRBV6-1 with TRBJ2-7; D perhaps matches TRBD2 (5 bases). The CDR3 spans 13 residues. Deletions cut 4 bases from V and 2 bases from J, with 9 bases between. The germline V gene has CDR1 MNHNS and CDR2 SASEGT. For the CDR3, the DNA is TGTGCCAGCAGTGGACGGCGGGCCTACGAGCAGTACTTC. It encodes CASSGRRAYEQYF.

V usage is TRBV12-3 or TRBV12-4 and J usage is TRBJ2-7; 10 positions match TRBD1. The V segment lost 5 bases and the J segment 2 bases; nucleotides outside the gene matches: 9. CDR3 length: 16 residues. The DNA of the CDR3 is TGTGCCAGCAGTCATACCTTGGGACAGGGGACCTACGAGCAGTACTTC. Amino acids: CASSHTLGQGTYEQYF.

This clonotype has more than one count but fewer than ten. The chain carries TRBV7-6 and TRBJ2-3; D gene unclear. Per germline, CDR1 SGHVS and CDR2 FNYEAQ. V was trimmed by 1 base and J by 4 bases, leaving 12 bases between them. The CDR3 sequence is 15 residues long. The CDR3: CASSLGLSRADTQYF. For the CDR3, the DNA is TGTGCCAGCAGCTTAGGGTTGAGCAGAGCAGATACGCAGTATTTT.

J is TRBJ2-7 and V is TRBV6-2 or TRBV6-3; 8 bases match TRBD1. The CDR3 has 16 amino acids. Germline V gene data show CDR1 as MNHEY and CDR2 as SVGEGT. V was clipped by 2 bases and J by 3 bases; unmatched bases: 9. The CDR3 region is CASSYGWGQEDYEQYF. The CDR3 nucleotides are TGTGCCAGCAGTTACGGCTGGGGACAGGAGGACTACGAGCAGTACTTC.

This clonotype was observed a handful of times. The chain employs TRBV11-2 and TRBJ2-3, with D possibly being TRBD2 (6 bases). The germline V and J ends were trimmed by 4 bases and 2 bases, with 13 bases remaining between them. The CDR3 sequence is 15 residues long. Germline V lookup: CDR1 SGHAT, CDR2 FQNNGV. CDR3 sequence (DNA): TGTGCCAGCAGCTCCCTCCGCGGGGCCACAGATACGCAGTATTTT. It encodes CASSSLRGATDTQYF.